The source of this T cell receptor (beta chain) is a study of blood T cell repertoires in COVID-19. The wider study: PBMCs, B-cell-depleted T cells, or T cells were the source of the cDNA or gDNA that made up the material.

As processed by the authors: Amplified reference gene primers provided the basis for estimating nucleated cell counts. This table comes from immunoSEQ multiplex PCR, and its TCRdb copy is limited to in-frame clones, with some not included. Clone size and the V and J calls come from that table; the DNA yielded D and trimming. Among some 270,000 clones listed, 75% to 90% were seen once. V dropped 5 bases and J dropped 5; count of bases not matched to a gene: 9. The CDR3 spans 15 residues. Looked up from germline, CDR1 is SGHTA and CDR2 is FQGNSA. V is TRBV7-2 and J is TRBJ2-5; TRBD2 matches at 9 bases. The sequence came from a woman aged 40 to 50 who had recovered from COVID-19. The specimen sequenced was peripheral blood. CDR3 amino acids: CASSPQSGRLETQYF. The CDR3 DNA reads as TGTGCCAGCAGCCCACAGAGCGGGAGGCTGGAGACCCAGTACTTC.